This T cell receptor (beta chain) came from a study of identical twins. TCRdb fed the 5' RACE reads into MiXCR, producing one record per CDR3 protein. The table has roughly 1.6 million distinct CDR3 sequences, 32% seen once. In regard to this clonotype: Being one base from a much bigger clone, this may be a read error.

CDR1 and CDR2 from the germline V gene are SQVTM and ANQGSEA. The CDR3 consists of 15 residues. The clonotype was recovered from a newborn girl in good health. The V and J genes are TRBV29-1 and TRBJ2-1; 7 bases match TRBD2. The end of the DNA is better explained by TRBJ2-7, so the J call may be wrong. The sequenced sample consisted of cord blood. CDR3 residues: CSVERDYLLYNEQYF. CDR3 sequence (DNA): TGCAGCGTTGAAAGGGACTACCTTCTCTACAATGAGCAGTACTTC.